This T cell receptor beta chain stems from a study of beta chain features in type 1 diabetes. On the study more broadly: Patients were similar to healthy donors in age and gender (as well as in cell yields).

Notes on the study in general: Moderate but significant shortening of TCRB CDR3s was recorded in all four CD4+ subsets from Type 1 diabetes patients. More deletions and fewer insertions at VDJ junctions were seen in type 1 diabetes patients.

Each sorted fraction was over 95% pure. The CDR3 is 14 amino acids. Germline lookup yields CDR1 GTSNPN and CDR2 SVGIG (reference sequence). V gave up 0 bases and J gave up 1 base, with 7 bases separating them. A remark on this clone: Its cognate antigen is unknown. Additional DNA sequences in this sample encode the identical CDR3.

Since all of the isolated RNA was reverse transcribed, expressed TCRB transcripts were what got sequenced. Some clones are missing from TCRdb's copy, which holds only in-frame ones; the method was immunoSEQ multiplex PCR. The repertoire holds over 650,000 clones, with around 15% as singletons. What was sequenced was naive CD4+ T cells from blood. The sequence derives from a young man with type 1 diabetes. V is TRBV30 and J is TRBJ1-3; D remains unclear. The CDR3, as DNA: TGTGCCTGGAGTGTCAAGGGTTCTGGAAACACCATATATTTT. It codes for CAWSVKGSGNTIYF. Full variable domain (remainder filled in from reference TRBV30 and TRBJ1-3): SQTIHQWPATLVQPVGSPLSLECTVEGTSNPNLYWYRQAAGRGLQLLFYSVGIGQISSEVPQNLSASRPQDRQFILSSKKLLLSDSGFYLCAWSVKGSGNTIYFGEGSWLTVV.